A selection of T cell receptor beta chains follows, all from one sample in a study of identical twins. TCRdb re-called the 5' RACE reads through MiXCR, storing one row per CDR3 protein. This sample carries hundreds of thousands of distinct CDR3 sequences, roughly an eighth of them seen once, and the ten largest clones take 7.2%. This sample also appeared in a second study, on yellow fever vaccine responses in identical twins.

Sequencing used CD8+ T cells sorted from blood. The receptors originated from a woman younger than 35 in good health. CDR3s include the opening cysteine and the closing phenylalanine or tryptophan. D genes are given only for firm matches. Rows may omit the clone size; those that give it use once, few, many or a size class.

len: 15
v_gene: TRBV7-3
d_gene: TRBD2
j_gene: TRBJ2-1
abundance: few
CDR3aa: CASSLTGLAYNEQFF
CDR3nt: TGTGCCAGCAGCTTAACAGGACTAGCTTACAATGAGCAGTTCTTC

len: 14
v_gene: TRBV5-1
d_gene: TRBD2
j_gene: TRBJ2-1
abundance: few
CDR3aa: CASSYGGGNNEQFF
CDR3nt: TGCGCCAGCAGCTACGGGGGGGGGAACAATGAGCAGTTCTTC

len: 14
v_gene: TRBV7-9
d_gene: TRBD2
j_gene: TRBJ2-3
abundance: NA
CDR3aa: CASSSTSGSDTQYF
CDR3nt: TGTGCCAGCAGCTCGACTAGCGGGTCGGATACGCAGTATTTT

len: 17
v_gene: TRBV4-2
d_gene: TRBD1
j_gene: TRBJ1-6
abundance: NA
CDR3aa: CASCQAIPTGAGSPLHF
CDR3nt: TGTGCCAGCTGCCAAGCTATCCCTACAGGGGCCGGTTCACCCCTCCACTTT

len: 14
v_gene: TRBV29-1
d_gene: TRBD2
j_gene: TRBJ2-1
abundance: NA
CDR3aa: CSVPGLQDYNEQFF
CDR3nt: TGCAGCGTTCCGGGACTACAGGATTACAATGAGCAGTTCTTC

len: 13
v_gene: TRBV2
d_gene: NA
j_gene: TRBJ2-1
abundance: NA
CDR3aa: CASRGLDYNEQFF
CDR3nt: TGTGCCAGCAGGGGACTGGACTACAATGAGCAGTTCTTC

len: 15
v_gene: TRBV14
d_gene: TRBD2
j_gene: TRBJ2-7
abundance: NA
CDR3aa: CASSKLAGAKNEQYF
CDR3nt: TGTGCCAGCAGCAAACTAGCGGGAGCAAAGAACGAGCAGTACTTC

len: 13
v_gene: TRBV27
d_gene: NA
j_gene: TRBJ1-1
abundance: NA
CDR3aa: CASTRRADTEAFF
CDR3nt: TGTGCCAGCACCCGCAGGGCAGACACTGAAGCTTTCTTT

len: 15
v_gene: TRBV21-1
d_gene: NA
j_gene: TRBJ1-2
abundance: NA
CDR3aa: CASSKGGSTNYGYTF
CDR3nt: TGTGCCAGCAGCAAAGGAGGATCTACTAACTATGGCTACACCTTC

len: 13
v_gene: TRBV10-3
d_gene: NA
j_gene: TRBJ2-7
abundance: few
CDR3aa: CAISERLGNEQYF
CDR3nt: TGTGCCATCAGTGAACGGTTGGGGAACGAGCAGTACTTC

len: 15
v_gene: TRBV29-1
d_gene: TRBD2
j_gene: TRBJ2-1
abundance: NA
CDR3aa: CSVEASGDTYNEQFF
CDR3nt: TGCAGCGTTGAGGCTAGCGGAGACACTTACAATGAGCAGTTCTTC

len: 16
v_gene: TRBV7-8
d_gene: NA
j_gene: TRBJ2-2
abundance: NA
CDR3aa: CASSLGGHSNTGELFF
CDR3nt: TGTGCCAGCAGCTTAGGGGGACACTCGAACACCGGGGAGCTGTTTTTT

len: 13
v_gene: TRBV6-2/TRBV6-3
d_gene: NA
j_gene: TRBJ2-1
abundance: NA
CDR3aa: CASSYNHYNEQFF
CDR3nt: TGTGCCAGCAGTTACAACCATTACAATGAGCAGTTCTTC

len: 14
v_gene: TRBV20-1
d_gene: TRBD2
j_gene: TRBJ2-1
abundance: many
CDR3aa: CSALAGVAYNEQFF
CDR3nt: TGCAGTGCTTTAGCGGGAGTAGCTTACAATGAGCAGTTCTTC

len: 14
v_gene: TRBV4-1
d_gene: NA
j_gene: TRBJ2-1
abundance: few
CDR3aa: CASSPNSAYNEQFF
CDR3nt: TGCGCCAGCAGCCCCAACTCTGCCTACAATGAGCAGTTCTTC

len: 16
v_gene: TRBV4-1
d_gene: NA
j_gene: TRBJ2-7
abundance: few
CDR3aa: CASSPLSTEGRYEQYF
CDR3nt: TGCGCCAGCAGCCCTCTAAGCACGGAGGGTCGCTACGAGCAGTACTTC

len: 15
v_gene: TRBV5-1
d_gene: NA
j_gene: TRBJ2-1
abundance: NA
CDR3aa: CASSPETSSYNEQFF
CDR3nt: TGCGCCAGCAGCCCAGAGACTAGCTCCTACAATGAGCAGTTCTTC

len: 16
v_gene: TRBV5-6
d_gene: TRBD2
j_gene: TRBJ2-7
abundance: few
CDR3aa: CASSSTSGSVAYEQYF
CDR3nt: TGTGCCAGCAGCTCGACTAGCGGGAGTGTCGCCTACGAGCAGTACTTC

len: 13
v_gene: TRBV7-9
d_gene: NA
j_gene: TRBJ1-2
abundance: NA
CDR3aa: CASSPGVYYGYTF
CDR3nt: TGTGCCAGCTCCCCGGGGGTTTATTATGGCTACACCTTC

len: 15
v_gene: TRBV5-1
d_gene: TRBD1
j_gene: TRBJ2-1
abundance: many
CDR3aa: CASSLPRGLIDEQFF
CDR3nt: TGCGCCAGCAGCTTGCCCAGGGGGCTCATCGATGAGCAGTTCTTC

len: 13
v_gene: TRBV4-2
d_gene: NA
j_gene: TRBJ2-7
abundance: few
CDR3aa: CASSQTGTREQYF
CDR3nt: TGTGCCAGCAGCCAAACCGGGACACGCGAGCAGTACTTC

len: 17
v_gene: TRBV9
d_gene: TRBD2
j_gene: TRBJ2-3
abundance: few
CDR3aa: CASSVPLAGVARDTQYF
CDR3nt: TGTGCCAGCAGCGTACCACTAGCGGGGGTAGCTAGGGATACGCAGTATTTT

len: 15
v_gene: TRBV12-3/TRBV12-4
d_gene: NA
j_gene: TRBJ1-1
abundance: few
CDR3aa: CASSTISFFGTEAFF
CDR3nt: TGTGCCAGCAGTACGATCAGCTTTTTTGGCACTGAAGCTTTCTTT

len: 19
v_gene: TRBV28
d_gene: TRBD2
j_gene: TRBJ2-1
abundance: many
CDR3aa: CASSSTAPPGLPPYNEQFF
CDR3nt: TGTGCCAGCAGTTCCACAGCCCCACCGGGACTACCACCCTACAATGAGCAGTTCTTC

len: 12
v_gene: TRBV2
d_gene: NA
j_gene: TRBJ2-1
abundance: NA
CDR3aa: CASSRLVHEQFF
CDR3nt: TGTGCCAGCAGTCGACTAGTACATGAGCAGTTCTTC

len: 13
v_gene: TRBV12-3/TRBV12-4
d_gene: TRBD1
j_gene: TRBJ1-2
abundance: many
CDR3aa: CASRGTGKSGYTF
CDR3nt: TGTGCCAGCAGGGGGACAGGGAAAAGCGGCTACACCTTC

len: 14
v_gene: TRBV28
d_gene: NA
j_gene: TRBJ2-1
abundance: NA
CDR3aa: CASTIGRGGNEQFF
CDR3nt: TGTGCCAGCACCATAGGACGAGGGGGGAATGAGCAGTTCTTC

len: 13
v_gene: TRBV13
d_gene: NA
j_gene: TRBJ2-5
abundance: few
CDR3aa: CASSLQMQETQYF
CDR3nt: TGTGCCAGCAGCTTACAAATGCAAGAGACCCAGTACTTC

len: 15
v_gene: TRBV20-1
d_gene: TRBD2
j_gene: TRBJ2-7
abundance: NA
CDR3aa: CSARPPGLADPEQYF
CDR3nt: TGCAGTGCCAGACCCCCGGGACTAGCGGACCCCGAGCAGTACTTC